The clone carrying this T cell receptor beta chain was counted at least ten times. Antigen unknown. TCRdb reprocessed the reads with MiXCR, giving one entry per CDR3 protein. The sample holds about 700,000 distinct CDR3 sequences; around 35% are singletons and the top ten take 18%. The data are from a study of T cell repertoires in cytomegalovirus infection. There are 12 residues in the CDR3. Trimming removed 8 bases from V and 4 bases from J, with 11 bases in between. Germline V lookup: CDR1 SGHTA, CDR2 FQGNSA. The sequence was collected from a human donor in good health (CMV status not recorded). Some clones in this sample may be carry-over from other donors' samples. This chain joins TRBV7-2 and TRBJ1-1; D not certain. The material was cultured PBMCs, obtained from culture after CMV antigen stimulation. The CDR3 loop is CASGRYRTEAFF. CDR3 DNA: TGTGCCAGCGGGCGCTATCGCACTGAAGCTTTCTTT.